A selection of T cell receptor beta chains follows, all from one sample in a study of control samples from healthy donors and cancer patients. Profiling relied on immunoSEQ multiplex PCR, and the TCRdb table lists in-frame clones only, not all of them. The sample shows 100,000 to 150,000 clones, roughly 90% of them seen only once. The sequencing sample was made of blood. All receptors come from a man between 40 and 49 years old in good health. The CDR3 runs from the conserved cysteine through the conserved F or W.

v_gene: TRBV9
j_gene: TRBJ2-3
CDR3aa: CASSVGTSGGHRPFTDTQYF

v_gene: TRBV5-1
j_gene: TRBJ1-3
CDR3aa: CASSRDRSLGNTIYF

v_gene: TRBV3-1/TRBV3-2
j_gene: TRBJ2-3
CDR3aa: CASSQDVGGVTDTQYF

v_gene: TRBV6-2/TRBV6-3
j_gene: TRBJ1-1
CDR3aa: CASSPRRVNTEAFF

v_gene: TRBV6-5
j_gene: TRBJ2-4
CDR3aa: CVSTSRLADIQYF

v_gene: TRBV5-1
j_gene: TRBJ2-3
CDR3aa: CASSSGRNTDTQYF

v_gene: TRBV14
j_gene: TRBJ2-7
CDR3aa: CASSYRDRISYEQYF

v_gene: TRBV2
j_gene: TRBJ2-1
CDR3aa: CASNDRGPFNEQFF

v_gene: TRBV4-2
j_gene: TRBJ1-2
CDR3aa: CASSPGVTNYGYTF

v_gene: TRBV12-3/TRBV12-4
j_gene: TRBJ2-7
CDR3aa: CASSSRGREQYF

v_gene: TRBV9
j_gene: TRBJ2-7
CDR3aa: CASSVTGVHEQYF

v_gene: TRBV2
j_gene: TRBJ1-1
CDR3aa: CASSEFQGSMRNTEAFF

v_gene: TRBV27
j_gene: TRBJ2-1
CDR3aa: CASSLQSSGGTGSGNEQFF

v_gene: TRBV27
j_gene: TRBJ1-6
CDR3aa: CASSSQGASPLHF

v_gene: TRBV6-1
j_gene: TRBJ2-1
CDR3aa: CASSAAGTGPYNEQFF

v_gene: TRBV6-6
j_gene: TRBJ1-2
CDR3aa: CASSTTGYGYTF

v_gene: TRBV6-5
j_gene: TRBJ1-4
CDR3aa: CASSYHGPGEKLFF

v_gene: TRBV2
j_gene: TRBJ1-5
CDR3aa: CASRDRGNQPQHF

v_gene: TRBV2
j_gene: TRBJ2-7
CDR3aa: CASSEGTGVAYEQYF

v_gene: TRBV18
j_gene: TRBJ2-1
CDR3aa: CASSPPGRNEQFF

v_gene: TRBV2
j_gene: TRBJ2-3
CDR3aa: CASSVDRTDTQYF

v_gene: TRBV11-2
j_gene: TRBJ1-5
CDR3aa: CASSLDLPGQPQHF

v_gene: TRBV19
j_gene: TRBJ1-5
CDR3aa: CASSSDPNQPQHF